This entry lists 26 T cell receptor beta chains sequenced from one sample in a study of control samples from healthy donors and cancer patients. The table came from immunoSEQ multiplex PCR; TCRdb's copy has only in-frame clones and leaves some out. This table has 80,000 to 100,000 clones, approximately 86% appearing once. Material for sequencing was blood. Receptor source: a man younger than 45 in good health.

CDR3 sequence: CASSVDGGPQHF. DNA for the CDR3: TGTGCCAGCAGCGTAGATGGGGGGCCCCAGCATTTT. This sequence joins TRBV9 and TRBJ1-5, with a possible D match to TRBD1 (5 bases). This CDR3 comprises 12 residues. The germline V gene encodes CDR1 SGDLS and CDR2 YYNGEE. V lost 0 bases, J lost 9 bases, and 7 bases lay in between.

The V call is TRBV11-2, the J call TRBJ2-2, with a possible D match to TRBD2 (6 bases). There are 16 residues in the CDR3. CDR1 and CDR2 from the germline V gene are SGHAT and FQNNGV. V lost 5 bases, J lost 0 bases, and 13 bases lay in between. The CDR3 DNA is TGTGCCAGCAGCCGTGTCGGCGGGACGAACACCGGGGAGCTGTTTTTT. The encoded protein is CASSRVGGTNTGELFF.

The rearrangement joins TRBV7-3 to TRBJ2-3; D unclear. Germline lookup yields CDR1 SGHTA and CDR2 FQGTGA. CDR3 length: 15 amino acids. The V end was cut by 2 bases, the J end by 1 base, with 10 bases between. Written as DNA, the CDR3 is TGTGCCAGCAGCTTAGGTAGCTTCGGCACAGATACGCAGTATTTT. It encodes CASSLGSFGTDTQYF.

This clone appeared once. The chain joins TRBV2 to TRBJ1-2; D unclear. Germline CDR1 is SNHLY and CDR2 is FYNNEI. V lost 6 bases to trimming and J lost 4 bases, with 12 bases between them. This CDR3 is 13 amino acids long. The CDR3 bases are TGTGCCAGCAGCGAGGACGGCAGCTATGGCTACACCTTC. Translating it yields CASSEDGSYGYTF. The variable domain in full, completed from reference TRBV2 and TRBJ1-2, reads EPEVTQTPSHQVTQMGQEVILRCVPISNHLYFYWYRQILGQKVEFLVSFYNNEISEKSEIFDDQFSVERPDGSNFTLKIRSTKLEDSAMYFCASSEDGSYGYTFGSGTRLTVV.

This chain joins TRBV27 and TRBJ2-1, with 11 positions matching TRBD2. The CDR3 runs to 16 residues. Germline-derived CDR1 and CDR2 are MNHEY and SMNVEV (reference sequence). V lost 4 bases and J lost 6; bases outside the gene matches: 8. CDR3 loop: CASSSSGLAGTNEQFF. The CDR3, as DNA: TGTGCCAGCAGTTCATCCGGACTAGCGGGCACCAATGAGCAGTTCTTC.

The V gene is TRBV7-9, the J gene TRBJ2-3, with D possibly matching TRBD1 (6 bases). Germline CDR1 is SEHNR and CDR2 is FQNEAQ (reference sequence). The CDR3 totals 15 residues. V lost 2 bases and J lost 2, with 11 bases in between. The CDR3 region has the DNA TGTGCCAGCAGCTTATTTCAGGGGCCCACAGATACGCAGTATTTT. Translated, it gives CASSLFQGPTDTQYF.

The rearrangement links TRBV5-1 to TRBJ1-2, with TRBD1 identical over 8 bases. Germline-derived CDR1 and CDR2 are SGHRS and YFSETQ. CDR3 length: 16 amino acids. The junction had 11 bases not matched to a gene; V was cut back by 3 bases and J by 4 bases. CDR3 sequence: CASSWDLRTGTYGYTF. The CDR3 bases are TGCGCCAGCAGCTGGGACCTTAGGACAGGGACCTATGGCTACACCTTC.

The V gene is TRBV29-1, the J gene TRBJ1-1; D unresolved. This CDR3 is 11 amino acids long. V was cut by 7 bases and J by 0 bases, with 6 bases left in between. Germline lookup yields CDR1 SQVTM and CDR2 ANQGSEA. The CDR3 coding sequence is TGCAGCGCATTAATGAACACTGAAGCTTTCTTT. Translating gives CSALMNTEAFF.

V is TRBV19 and J is TRBJ2-1, with TRBD2 identical over 12 bases. The CDR3 is 19 residues long. In germline, CDR1 is LNHDA, CDR2 SQIVND (reference sequence). V shed 4 bases, J shed 0 bases, and the junction held 10 bases outside the gene matches. CDR3 residues: CASSSGLAGSLSSYNEQFF. The CDR3 nucleotides read TGTGCCAGTAGTAGCGGACTAGCGGGATCACTGAGCTCCTACAATGAGCAGTTCTTC.

The genes are TRBV5-1 and TRBJ2-2, with 9 bases identical to TRBD2. V dropped 4 bases and J dropped 5; count of bases not matched to a gene: 9. The CDR3 contains 16 residues. Per germline, CDR1 SGHRS and CDR2 YFSETQ. The CDR3 loop is CASSLVAGVGTGELFF. The CDR3 bases are TGCGCCAGCAGCCTGGTAGCGGGAGTAGGAACCGGGGAGCTGTTTTTT.

This clone was recorded once. The chain has TRBV11-3 and TRBJ2-7; D unclear. The CDR3 covers 14 residues. Trimming cost V 3 bases and J 2 bases, with 11 bases left between them. Germline values: CDR1 SGHNT, CDR2 YENEEA. CDR3 residues: CASSFAAWPYEQYF. CDR3 bases: TGTGCCAGCAGCTTCGCGGCGTGGCCCTACGAGCAGTACTTC.

The V and J genes are TRBV19 and TRBJ2-2; D is ambiguous. Germline CDR1 LNHDA, CDR2 SQIVND (reference sequence). The CDR3 sequence is 12 residues long. The ends were cut back, 7 bases at V and 6 bases at J, with 9 bases in the middle. The CDR3 DNA reads as TGTGCCAGTACACCGGGCCCCGGGGAGCTGTTTTTT. As protein: CASTPGPGELFF.

The chain uses TRBV21-1 and TRBJ2-2; the table's D gene call, TRBD2, was not cross checked with the DNA. TRBV21-1 is marked as a pseudogene. The CDR3 spans 18 residues. CDR3 nucleotides: TGTGCCAGCAGCAAAGTCCCGGGACTAGATTGGTACACCGGGGAGCTGTTTTTT. This sequence encodes CASSKVPGLDWYTGELFF.

The chain combines TRBV7-9 with TRBJ2-3; possible D gene TRBD2, 5 bases. Trimming left V 2 bases short and J 5 bases short, with 14 bases between. Germline-derived CDR1 and CDR2 are SEHNR and FQNEAQ (reference sequence). The CDR3 length is 15 residues. The CDR3 sequence: CASSLSRGAVDTQYF. The CDR3 coding sequence is TGTGCCAGCAGCTTAAGTCGGGGAGCGGTAGATACGCAGTATTTT.

V and J are TRBV18 and TRBJ2-2; 7 bases align to TRBD1. Trimming at V came to 6 bases and at J to 6 bases, leaving 1 base not matched to a gene. Germline CDR1 reads KGHSH; CDR2 reads LQKENI. The CDR3 contains 12 residues. CDR3 in amino acids: CASSQGAGELFF. The CDR3, as DNA: TGTGCCAGCTCCCAGGGGGCCGGGGAGCTGTTTTTT.

The chain couples TRBV5-4 to TRBJ1-2; maybe TRBD1 (5 bases). The germline V gene has CDR1 SGHNT and CDR2 YYREEE (reference sequence). V was shortened by 1 base and J by 4 bases, with 11 bases between the two germline ends. CDR3 length: 14 residues. The CDR3 here is CASSLLDRPYGYTF. The CDR3 coding sequence is TGTGCCAGCAGCTTGTTAGACAGACCCTATGGCTACACCTTC.

The V and J genes are TRBV13 and TRBJ2-1; D is uncertain. V was trimmed by 4 bases and J by 5 bases, leaving 0 bases between them. This CDR3 comprises 10 residues. Germline V CDR1 and CDR2: PRHDT, FYEKMQ (reference sequence). CDR3 sequence: CASSYNEQFF. The CDR3 nucleotides are TGTGCCAGCAGCTACAATGAGCAGTTCTTC.

In its sample, this clone was seen once. The J gene is TRBJ1-1, the V gene TRBV5-5; D is undetermined. V lost 2 bases to trimming and J lost 4 bases, with 15 bases between them. Germline CDR1 SGHKS, CDR2 YYEKEE (reference sequence). The CDR3 sequence is 15 residues long. CDR3 DNA: TGTGCCAGCAGCTTTTACGAGGATTGGGGCACTGAAGCTTTCTTT. It specifies CASSFYEDWGTEAFF.

The rearrangement uses TRBV9 and TRBJ1-3, with a possible D match to TRBD1 (5 bases). The CDR3 has 17 amino acids. Germline CDR1 is SGDLS and CDR2 is YYNGEE. Trimming shortened V by 0 bases and J by 0 bases, and 13 bases separated the two germline ends. CDR3 region: CASSVASGQGSGNTIYF. CDR3 nucleotides: TGTGCCAGCAGCGTAGCATCGGGGCAGGGCTCTGGAAACACCATATATTTT.

The chain joins TRBV5-1 to TRBJ2-3, with a weak D call TRBD2 (6 bases). From germline, CDR1 is SGHRS and CDR2 YFSETQ. The ends were cut back, 0 bases at V and 0 bases at J, with 11 bases in the middle. CDR3 length: 16 amino acids. The CDR3 bases are TGCGCCAGCAGCTTGGGGTTTGGGACTAGCACAGATACGCAGTATTTT. This codes for CASSLGFGTSTDTQYF.

This rearrangement joins TRBV28 to TRBJ1-5; 7 bases line up with TRBD1. V lost 5 bases and J lost 3; bases outside the gene matches: 4. The germline gives CDR1 MDHEN, CDR2 SYDVKM. This CDR3 spans 14 amino acids. CDR3 sequence reads: CASSRGQLNQPQHF. DNA of the CDR3: TGTGCCAGCAGTCGGGGACAGCTCAATCAGCCCCAGCATTTT. Drawing the rest from reference TRBV28 and TRBJ1-5, the complete variable domain is DVKVTQSSRYLVKRTGEKVFLECVQDMDHENMFWYRQDPGLGLRLIYFSYDVKMKEKGDIPEGYSVSREKKERFSLILESASTNQTSMYLCASSRGQLNQPQHFGDGTRLSIL.

The V and J genes are TRBV27 and TRBJ1-5; D possibly corresponds to TRBD1 (5 bases). This CDR3 region has 15 residues. The V gene lost 6 bases and the J gene lost 6 bases, with 18 bases spanning the gap. Per germline, CDR1 MNHEY and CDR2 SMNVEV (reference sequence). CDR3 coding DNA: TGTGCCAGCAGCCCGATTCGGGGCGTGGGTCAGCCCCAGCATTTT. Translated: CASSPIRGVGQPQHF.

The table lists this clone with a count of one. This chain joins TRBV27 and TRBJ2-7; 11 nucleotides match TRBD1. The CDR3 has 15 amino acids. CDR1 and CDR2 (germline): MNHEY, SMNVEV (reference sequence). J was trimmed by 7 bases and V by 5 bases; bases with no gene match: 10. CDR3 nucleotide sequence: TGTGCCAGCAGTGTTAAGGACAGGGGGCTTCTTGAGCAGTACTTC. Translated, it gives CASSVKDRGLLEQYF.

The V and J genes are TRBV5-5 and TRBJ2-1; 11 bases agree with TRBD1. V shed 4 bases, J shed 2 bases, and the junction held 14 bases outside the gene matches. The CDR3 spans 19 residues. Germline V gene data show CDR1 as SGHKS and CDR2 as YYEKEE (reference sequence). CDR3 protein: CASSPGTGGILAAYNEQFF. CDR3 sequence (DNA): TGTGCCAGCAGCCCCGGGACAGGGGGTATTCTAGCGGCCTACAATGAGCAGTTCTTC.

The rearrangement joins TRBV11-2 to TRBJ1-1; possible D gene TRBD1, 5 bases. Germline V lookup: CDR1 SGHAT, CDR2 FQNNGV. This CDR3 comprises 18 residues. The germline V and J ends were trimmed by 2 bases and 1 base, with 20 bases remaining between them. The CDR3 reads CASSLRRGTAVENTEAFF. CDR3 in DNA: TGTGCCAGCAGCTTAAGAAGGGGTACGGCAGTAGAGAACACTGAAGCTTTCTTT.

The CDR3 sequence is CASSRGVGTEAFF. CDR3 in DNA: TGTGCCAGCAGCCGTGGGGTTGGGACTGAAGCTTTCTTT. The J gene is TRBJ1-1, the V gene TRBV7-3; no reliable D call. CDR3 length: 13 amino acids. V shed 5 bases and J shed 5 bases, with 12 bases lying between them. Germline CDR1 and CDR2: SGHTA and FQGTGA.